This T cell receptor (beta chain) was captured in a study of blood T cell repertoires in COVID-19. V was cut by 3 bases and J by 7 bases, with 12 bases left in between. This CDR3 has 14 amino acids. Germline CDR1 and CDR2: ENHRY and SYGVKD. Profiled with immunoSEQ multiplex PCR; TCRdb holds only in-frame clones, not every one. This table has 120,000 or so clones, 70% to 90% appearing once. The sequence was collected from a man aged 55 to 69 with acute or convalescent COVID-19. V usage is TRBV10-3 and J usage is TRBJ1-4; unclear D gene. Material: peripheral blood. The CDR3 spells CAISDPGNGEKLFF. As DNA, the CDR3 is TGTGCCATCAGTGACCCTGGTAACGGTGAAAAACTGTTTTTT.